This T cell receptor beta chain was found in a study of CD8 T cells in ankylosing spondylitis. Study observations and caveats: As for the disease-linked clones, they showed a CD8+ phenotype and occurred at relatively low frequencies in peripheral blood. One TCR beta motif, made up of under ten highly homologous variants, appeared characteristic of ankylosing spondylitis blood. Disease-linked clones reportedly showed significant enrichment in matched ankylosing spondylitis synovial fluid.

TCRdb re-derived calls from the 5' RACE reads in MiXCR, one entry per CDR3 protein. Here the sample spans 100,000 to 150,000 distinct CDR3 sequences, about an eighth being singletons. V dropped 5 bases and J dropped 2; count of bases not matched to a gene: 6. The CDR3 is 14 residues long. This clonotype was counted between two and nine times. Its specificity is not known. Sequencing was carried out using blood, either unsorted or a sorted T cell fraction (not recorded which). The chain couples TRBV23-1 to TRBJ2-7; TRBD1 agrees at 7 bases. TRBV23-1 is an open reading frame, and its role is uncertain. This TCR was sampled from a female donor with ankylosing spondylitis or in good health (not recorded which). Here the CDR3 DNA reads TGCGCCAGCAGTGAGACAGGGCTCACCTACGAGCAGTACTTC. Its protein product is CASSETGLTYEQYF.